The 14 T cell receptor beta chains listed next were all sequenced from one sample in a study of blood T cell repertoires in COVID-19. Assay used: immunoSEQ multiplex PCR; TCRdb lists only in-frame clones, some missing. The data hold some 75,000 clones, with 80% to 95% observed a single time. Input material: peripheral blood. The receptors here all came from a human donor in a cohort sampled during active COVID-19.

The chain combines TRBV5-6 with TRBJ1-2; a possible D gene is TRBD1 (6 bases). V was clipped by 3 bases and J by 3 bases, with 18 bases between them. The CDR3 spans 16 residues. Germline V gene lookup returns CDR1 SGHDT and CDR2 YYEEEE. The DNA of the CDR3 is TGTGCCAGCAGCTACAGCTACAGGGAGAGGGACTATGGCTACACCTTC. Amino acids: CASSYSYRERDYGYTF.

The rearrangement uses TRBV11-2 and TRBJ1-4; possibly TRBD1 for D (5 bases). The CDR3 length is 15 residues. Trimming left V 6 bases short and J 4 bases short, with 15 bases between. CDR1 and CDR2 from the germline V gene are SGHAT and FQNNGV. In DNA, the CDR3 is TGTGCCAGCAGGACCTGGGGGGGTATTAATGAAAAACTGTTTTTT. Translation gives CASRTWGGINEKLFF.

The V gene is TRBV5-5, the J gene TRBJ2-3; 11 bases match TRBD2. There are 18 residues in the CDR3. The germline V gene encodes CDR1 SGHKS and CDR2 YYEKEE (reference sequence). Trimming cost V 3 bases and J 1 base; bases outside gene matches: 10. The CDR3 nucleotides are TGTGCCAGCAGCTGGGGGCTAGCGGGGGGCCGGGGCACAGATACGCAGTATTTT. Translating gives CASSWGLAGGRGTDTQYF.

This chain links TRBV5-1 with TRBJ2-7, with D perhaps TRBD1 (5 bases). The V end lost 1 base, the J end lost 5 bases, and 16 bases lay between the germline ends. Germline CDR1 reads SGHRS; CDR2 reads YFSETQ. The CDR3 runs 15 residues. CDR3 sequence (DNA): TGCGCCAGCAGCTTGAGATCAGGGCAAGTTCACGAGCAGTACTTC. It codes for CASSLRSGQVHEQYF.

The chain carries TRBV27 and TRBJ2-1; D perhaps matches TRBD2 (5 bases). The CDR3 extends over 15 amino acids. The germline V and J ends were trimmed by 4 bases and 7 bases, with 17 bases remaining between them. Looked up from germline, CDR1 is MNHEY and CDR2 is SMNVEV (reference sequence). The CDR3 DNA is TGTGCCAGCAGTTCCCCGTGGGGAGCAGAAAATGAGCAGTTCTTC. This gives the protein CASSSPWGAENEQFF.

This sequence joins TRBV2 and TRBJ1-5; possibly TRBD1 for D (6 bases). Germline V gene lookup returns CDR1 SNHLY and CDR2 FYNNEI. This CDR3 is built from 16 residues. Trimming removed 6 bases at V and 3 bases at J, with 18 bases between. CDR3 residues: CASSGHVDSPNQPQHF. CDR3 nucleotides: TGTGCCAGCAGCGGTCATGTGGACAGCCCCAATCAGCCCCAGCATTTT.

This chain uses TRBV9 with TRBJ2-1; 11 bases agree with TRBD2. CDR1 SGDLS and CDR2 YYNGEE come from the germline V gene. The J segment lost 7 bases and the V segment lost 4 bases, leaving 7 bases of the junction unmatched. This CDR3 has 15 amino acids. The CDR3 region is CASSMPVAGGNEQFF. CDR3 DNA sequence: TGTGCCAGCAGCATGCCCGTAGCGGGGGGGAATGAGCAGTTCTTC.

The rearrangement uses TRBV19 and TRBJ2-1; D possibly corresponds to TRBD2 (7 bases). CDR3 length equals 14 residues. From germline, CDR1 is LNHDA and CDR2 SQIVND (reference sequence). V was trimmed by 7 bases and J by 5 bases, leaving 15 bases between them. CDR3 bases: TGTGCCAGTAAAGGGAGGGGGACGCACAATGAGCAGTTCTTC. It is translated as CASKGRGTHNEQFF.

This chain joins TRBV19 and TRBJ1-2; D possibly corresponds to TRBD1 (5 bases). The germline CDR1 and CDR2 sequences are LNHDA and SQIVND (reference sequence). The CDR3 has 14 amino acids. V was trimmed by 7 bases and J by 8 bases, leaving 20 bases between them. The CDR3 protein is CASKYNRQGGGYTF. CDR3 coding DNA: TGTGCCAGTAAATATAACCGGCAGGGTGGGGGCTACACCTTC.

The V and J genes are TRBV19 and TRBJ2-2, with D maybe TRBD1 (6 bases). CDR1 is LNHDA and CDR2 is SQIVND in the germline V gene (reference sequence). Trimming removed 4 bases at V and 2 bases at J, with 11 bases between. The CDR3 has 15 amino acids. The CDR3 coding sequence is TGTGCCAGTAGTAAGACAGGTCTTAACACCGGGGAGCTGTTTTTT. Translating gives CASSKTGLNTGELFF.

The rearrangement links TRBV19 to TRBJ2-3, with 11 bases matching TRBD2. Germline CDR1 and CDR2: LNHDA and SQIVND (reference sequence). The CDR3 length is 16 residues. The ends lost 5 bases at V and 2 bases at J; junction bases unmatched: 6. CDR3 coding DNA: TGTGCCAGTAGTCTCACTAGCGGGGGTAACACAGATACGCAGTATTTT. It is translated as CASSLTSGGNTDTQYF.

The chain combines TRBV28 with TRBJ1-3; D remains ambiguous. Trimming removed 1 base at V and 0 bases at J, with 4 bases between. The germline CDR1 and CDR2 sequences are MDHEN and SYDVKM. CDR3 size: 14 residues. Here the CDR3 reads CASSLSVSGNTIYF. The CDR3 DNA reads TGTGCCAGCAGTTTATCGGTCTCTGGAAACACCATATATTTT.

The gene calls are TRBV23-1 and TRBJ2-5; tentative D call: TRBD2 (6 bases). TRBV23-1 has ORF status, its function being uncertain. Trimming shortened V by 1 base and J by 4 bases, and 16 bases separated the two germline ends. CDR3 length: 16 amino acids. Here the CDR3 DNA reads TGCGCCAGCAGTCAATGGGGAGGCCGACTAGGAGAGACCCAGTACTTC. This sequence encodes CASSQWGGRLGETQYF.

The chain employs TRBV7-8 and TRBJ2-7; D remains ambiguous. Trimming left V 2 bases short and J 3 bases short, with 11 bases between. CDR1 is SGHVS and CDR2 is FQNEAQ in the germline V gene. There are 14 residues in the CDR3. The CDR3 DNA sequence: TGTGCCAGCAGCTTAAGTCAGGCCAACTACGAGCAGTACTTC. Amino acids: CASSLSQANYEQYF.